Following are 5 T cell receptor beta chains from one sample sequenced in a study of cytomegalovirus exposure and HLA in healthy donors. Both 60 Vbeta primers and 13 Jbeta primers went into the PCR. The assay was immunoSEQ multiplex PCR, and TCRdb's table has in-frame clones only and misses some. The sample lists about 160,000 clones, roughly 80% occurring once. Sequencing was done on a sample of PBMCs. These receptors were taken from a male donor in good health and CMV-seropositive.

The chain has TRBV6-5 and TRBJ2-1, with 11 bases lining up with TRBD1. CDR3 length: 14 amino acids. Germline-derived CDR1 and CDR2 are MNHEY and SVGAGI. The J segment lost 7 bases and the V segment lost 6 bases, leaving 5 bases of the junction unmatched. CDR3 DNA sequence: TGTGCCAGCAGCCCGGACAGGGGGCTTAATGAGCAGTTCTTC. Translation gives CASSPDRGLNEQFF.

The CDR3, as DNA: TGTGCCAGCAGCGGGATCCGACAGGGGGTTTACGAGCAGTACTTC. Its protein is CASSGIRQGVYEQYF. The chain couples TRBV11-2 to TRBJ2-7, with 9 bases identical to TRBD1. The CDR3 extends over 15 amino acids. Trimming cost V 5 bases and J 4 bases; bases outside gene matches: 9. Germline V gene data show CDR1 as SGHAT and CDR2 as FQNNGV.

The V gene is TRBV4-1, the J gene TRBJ1-6, with 7 bases fitting TRBD1. CDR3 length equals 14 residues. With V trimmed by 6 bases and J by 6 bases, 5 bases remained unmatched. Germline values: CDR1 MGHRA, CDR2 YSYEKL. The CDR3 DNA reads TGCGCCAGCAGGAGACAGGGATCTAATTCACCCCTCCACTTT. Encoded protein: CASRRQGSNSPLHF.

This chain connects TRBV9 to TRBJ2-1, with 8 positions matching TRBD1. The CDR3 has 16 amino acids. Germline lookup yields CDR1 SGDLS and CDR2 YYNGEE. Trimming took 0 bases from V and 2 from J; bases not matched to a gene: 4. This CDR3 is CASSVAGGSTYNEQFF. The CDR3, as DNA: TGTGCCAGCAGCGTAGCAGGGGGCAGTACCTACAATGAGCAGTTCTTC.

The V and J genes are TRBV30 and TRBJ1-1; D call uncertain. This CDR3 region has 13 residues. From germline, CDR1 is GTSNPN and CDR2 SVGIG (reference sequence). V gave up 6 bases and J gave up 0 bases, with 11 bases separating them. CDR3 nucleotides: TGTGCCTGTAACACCGCCTTGAACACTGAAGCTTTCTTT. Protein: CACNTALNTEAFF.